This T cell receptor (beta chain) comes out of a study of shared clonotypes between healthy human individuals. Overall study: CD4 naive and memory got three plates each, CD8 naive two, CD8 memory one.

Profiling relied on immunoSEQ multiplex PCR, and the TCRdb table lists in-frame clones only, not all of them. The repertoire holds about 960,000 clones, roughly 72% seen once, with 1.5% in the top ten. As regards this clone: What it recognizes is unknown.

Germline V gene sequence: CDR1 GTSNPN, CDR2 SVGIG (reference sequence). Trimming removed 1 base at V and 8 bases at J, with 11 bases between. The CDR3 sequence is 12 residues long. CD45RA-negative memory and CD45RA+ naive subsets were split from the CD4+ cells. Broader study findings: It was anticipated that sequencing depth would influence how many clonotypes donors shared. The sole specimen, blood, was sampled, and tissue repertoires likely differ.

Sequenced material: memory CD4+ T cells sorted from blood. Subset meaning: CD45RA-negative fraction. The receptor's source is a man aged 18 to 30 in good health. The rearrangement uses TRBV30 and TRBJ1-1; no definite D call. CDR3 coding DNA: TGTGCCTGGAGTGCAAGTATCCGCGAAGCTTTCTTT. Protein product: CAWSASIREAFF.